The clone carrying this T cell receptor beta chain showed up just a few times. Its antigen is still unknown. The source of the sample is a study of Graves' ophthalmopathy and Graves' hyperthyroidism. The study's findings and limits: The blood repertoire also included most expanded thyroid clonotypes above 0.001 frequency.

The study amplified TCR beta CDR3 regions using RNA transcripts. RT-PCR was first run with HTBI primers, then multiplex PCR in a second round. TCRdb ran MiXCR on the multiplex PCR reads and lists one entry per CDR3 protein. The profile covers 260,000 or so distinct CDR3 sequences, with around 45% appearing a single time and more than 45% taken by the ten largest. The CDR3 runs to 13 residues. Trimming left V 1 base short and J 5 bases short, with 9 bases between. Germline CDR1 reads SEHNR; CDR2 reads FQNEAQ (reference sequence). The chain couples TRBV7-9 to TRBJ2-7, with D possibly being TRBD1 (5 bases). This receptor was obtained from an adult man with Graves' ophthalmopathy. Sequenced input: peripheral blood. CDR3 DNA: TGTGCCAGCAGCTTAGTTGGGGCCGACGAGCAGTACTTC. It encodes CASSLVGADEQYF.